This T cell receptor (beta chain) was sequenced in a study of Graves' ophthalmopathy and Graves' hyperthyroidism. General study results and limits: Ophthalmopathy was separated from stable hyperthyroidism by a 13-signature model with 87.88% sensitivity and approximately 81% specificity. Sensitivity of roughly 64% and specificity of 72% to 80% were achieved by the model that predicted ophthalmopathy progression.

From germline, CDR1 is KGHDR and CDR2 SFDVKD. The CDR3 runs to 15 residues. Investigators amplified TCR beta CDR3 regions from RNA transcripts. Second-round multiplex PCR came after a first-round RT-PCR that employed HTBI primers. TCRdb ran MiXCR on the multiplex PCR reads and lists one entry per CDR3 protein. The data show fewer than 650,000 distinct CDR3 sequences, about 20% seen once. This clonotype was observed many times. Its antigen is as yet unknown. Just one base apart from a much larger clone, this may be a read error. The chain combines TRBV24-1 with TRBJ1-5; 7 bases match TRBD1. The sample comprised peripheral blood. This receptor was identified in a woman younger than 30 with stable Graves' hyperthyroidism. Some clones in this sample may be carry-over from other donors' samples. CDR3 in DNA: TGTGTCACCAGTGATCGGGACAGTAGCAATCAGCCCCAGCATTTT. It translates to CVTSDRDSSNQPQHF.